The T cell receptor beta chain under discussion was sequenced for a study of T cells in Graves' hyperthyroidism and ophthalmopathy. Points from the study as a whole: Most clonotypes expanded in the thyroid (above 0.001) were also present in blood. A model using 13 V-J features told ophthalmopathy apart from stable hyperthyroidism. It was a median approximately 6 months before onset that the model predicted ophthalmopathy.

Uncontrolled infection, other autoimmune disease, pregnancy or lactation disqualified patients from enrolment. The investigators amplified TCR beta CDR3 regions from RNA transcripts. HTBI primers drove first-round RT-PCR of the TCR CDR3. From the multiplex PCR reads, TCRdb called clonotypes with MiXCR, one entry per CDR3 protein. The sample includes approximately 610,000 distinct CDR3 sequences, about a sixth of them seen just once. The germline CDR1 and CDR2 sequences are KGHSH and LQKENI. The V end was cut by 0 bases, the J end by 3 bases, with 12 bases between. The CDR3 extends over 15 amino acids. This clonotype was observed a few times. Its antigen is as yet unknown.

This clonotype was obtained from a woman under 30 with Graves' hyperthyroidism. The V call is TRBV18, the J call TRBJ2-7, with D maybe TRBD1 (5 bases). Sequencing was carried out using blood. CDR3 nucleotides: TGTGCCAGCTCACCACCCCACAGGTTGCTCTACGAGCAGTACTTC. This gives the protein CASSPPHRLLYEQYF.